One sample yielded the 3 T cell receptor beta chains listed below, sequenced in a study of blood T cell repertoires in COVID-19. TCRdb keeps only in-frame clones here, not all; method: immunoSEQ multiplex PCR. The profile shows more than 110,000 clones, 79% of them singletons. Sequenced material: peripheral blood. The receptors stem from a man aged 55 to 69 with acute or convalescent COVID-19.

This chain links TRBV5-1 with TRBJ2-1; D might be TRBD1 (6 bases). V lost 2 bases to trimming and J lost 6 bases, with 15 bases between them. This CDR3 is built from 15 residues. CDR1 and CDR2 from the germline V gene are SGHRS and YFSETQ. The CDR3 bases are TGCGCCAGCAGCTTAAGGGGCCCAGGGGCCAATGAGCAGTTCTTC. Protein product: CASSLRGPGANEQFF.

The gene calls are TRBV5-1 and TRBJ2-1; 8 bases are shared with TRBD2. This CDR3 region has 14 residues. CDR1 SGHRS and CDR2 YFSETQ come from the germline V gene. CDR3 sequence reads: CGQPPSGYYNEQFF. The CDR3 DNA follows: TGCGGTCAGCCCCCTAGCGGGTACTACAATGAGCAGTTCTTC.

The chain links TRBV6-5 to TRBJ2-1; 10 nucleotides line up with TRBD2. V lost 6 bases to trimming and J lost 8 bases; unmatched junction nucleotides: 10. Germline CDR1 and CDR2: MNHEY and SVGAGI. The CDR3 totals 15 residues. The CDR3 loop is CASRGTSGNLYEQFF. The CDR3 DNA reads as TGTGCCAGCAGGGGTACTAGCGGGAACCTTTATGAGCAGTTCTTC.